The clone carrying this T cell receptor beta chain was detected a few times. Its antigen is currently unknown. The data belong to a study of T cells after yellow fever vaccination. Study results and limitations: Within FACS-sorted repertoires, abundant clonotypes contaminating from the bulk population could be present. Reappearance after the booster was observed for most primary-vaccination clones (about 97% CD4, roughly 90% CD8).

Production of TCR cDNA was by 5'RACE template switching, which also added a universal primer site and UMIs. TCRdb processed the 5' RACE reads anew with MiXCR; each CDR3 protein has one entry. There are just under 600,000 distinct CDR3 sequences in the sample; around an eighth occur only once, and 11% to 15% lies in the top ten. The sequence derives from a man aged 30 to 45 who received the YFV17D yellow fever vaccine. Source: PBMCs, taken on the day of the yellow fever booster vaccination.

CDR3 loop: CSARDPSGRYNEQFF. In DNA, the CDR3 is TGCAGTGCTAGAGATCCGAGCGGGAGGTACAATGAGCAGTTCTTC. The chain is built from TRBV20-1 and TRBJ2-1, with 9 bases identical to TRBD2. V lost 0 bases to trimming and J lost 4 bases; unmatched junction nucleotides: 4. The germline CDR1 and CDR2 sequences are DFQATT and SNEGSKA (reference sequence). The CDR3 is 15 residues long.